The clone carrying this T cell receptor (beta chain) was seen only a few times. Its antigen is unidentified. Each gene name is a mouse one. The read gets to within 4 residues of the CDR3 end, and the germline J gene fills in the rest. This sample stems from a study of CD8+ T cells in alopecia areata. Study summary: C3H/HeJ graft donors with spontaneous alopecia, aged 6-12 months, supplied skin that was transplanted onto female C3H/HeJ mice aged 7-10 weeks. Broader study findings: Scalp samples also contribute reads from the resident alphabeta T cells found in normal skin.

RNA was extracted and reverse transcribed into cDNA as the sequencing template. Only in-frame clones appear in the TCRdb table, and some are missing; sequencing was by immunoSEQ multiplex PCR. The sample yields over 100,000 clones, without any singletons. Trimming cost V 0 bases and J 4 bases, with 10 bases left between them. The CDR3 totals 15 residues. CDR1 and CDR2 from the germline V gene are MNHDT and YYDKIL. The sequencing input was lesional skin. The clonotype originates from a C3H/HeJ mouse with alopecia areata. Strain haplotype (MHC): H2-k. The V gene is TRBV17, the J gene TRBJ2-1; TRBD2 might be the D (6 bases). The covered CDR3 bases are TGTGCTAGCAGTAGAGATGGGGGTGATTATGCT. It is translated as CASSRDGGDYA. The whole CDR3 reads CASSRDGGDYAEQFF.